A selection of T cell receptor beta chains follows, all from one sample in a study of blood T cell repertoires in COVID-19. This table comes from immunoSEQ multiplex PCR, and its TCRdb copy is limited to in-frame clones, with some not included. The profile shows some 88,000 clones, about 91% of them singletons. Sequenced sample: peripheral blood. The source is a human donor with active COVID-19. The donor label of this sample is uncertain. Each CDR3 is given with its conserved first and last residue. Fields, in order: J gene, clone size, D gene, V gene, CDR3 DNA, CDR3 protein. D genes are given only for firm matches. Clone size, where shown, is once, few, many, or a class for clones that have expanded.

j_call: TRBJ1-5
clone_size: .
d_call: .
v_call: TRBV18
cdr3_nt: TGTGCCAGCTCATCGACCGCATCATGGGGGGGCGGGGATCAGCCCCAGCATTTT
cdr3_aa: CASSSTASWGGGDQPQHF

j_call: TRBJ2-2
clone_size: .
d_call: .
v_call: TRBV4-3
cdr3_nt: TGCGCCAGCAGCCAAGTCCTATCAGGGGAAATTTCGAACACCGGGGAGCTGTTTTTT
cdr3_aa: CASSQVLSGEISNTGELFF

j_call: TRBJ1-1
clone_size: .
d_call: TRBD1
v_call: TRBV5-1
cdr3_nt: TGCGCCAGCAGCTTGGGGTCTCAGGGGGCGCGAGGCACTGAAGCTTTCTTT
cdr3_aa: CASSLGSQGARGTEAFF

j_call: TRBJ1-5
clone_size: .
d_call: TRBD1
v_call: TRBV9
cdr3_nt: TGTGCCAGCAGCCGTAGGGACAGGGGCCAGGGGCGCAATCAGCCCCAGCATTTT
cdr3_aa: CASSRRDRGQGRNQPQHF

j_call: TRBJ1-1
clone_size: .
d_call: TRBD1
v_call: TRBV6-2/TRBV6-3
cdr3_nt: TGTGCCAGCAGTTTCAACAGGGGATTCACTGAAGCTTTCTTT
cdr3_aa: CASSFNRGFTEAFF

j_call: TRBJ2-1
clone_size: .
d_call: TRBD2
v_call: TRBV7-2
cdr3_nt: TGTGCCAGCAGTCCGACTAGCGGGGCCGCCTACAATGAGCAGTTCTTC
cdr3_aa: CASSPTSGAAYNEQFF

j_call: TRBJ2-1
clone_size: .
d_call: TRBD1
v_call: TRBV27
cdr3_nt: TGTGCCAGCAGATTCTACGGACAGGGCCTTAACAATGAGCAGTTCTTC
cdr3_aa: CASRFYGQGLNNEQFF

j_call: TRBJ1-3
clone_size: .
d_call: TRBD1
v_call: TRBV18
cdr3_nt: TGTGCCAGCTCACCCTGGACAGGAGACTCTGGAAACACCATATATTTT
cdr3_aa: CASSPWTGDSGNTIYF

j_call: TRBJ2-7
clone_size: .
d_call: .
v_call: TRBV4-1
cdr3_nt: TGCGCCAGCAGCCAAGAGCCAGGGGGGTTGACCTACGAGCAGTACTTC
cdr3_aa: CASSQEPGGLTYEQYF

j_call: TRBJ1-2
clone_size: .
d_call: .
v_call: TRBV3-1/TRBV3-2
cdr3_nt: TGTGCCAGCAGCGGGGCCGACTCTTCTGGCTACACCTTC
cdr3_aa: CASSGADSSGYTF

j_call: TRBJ1-1
clone_size: once
d_call: .
v_call: TRBV4-3
cdr3_nt: TGCGCCAGCAGCCCACAGGTGTGGCAGCGCCTGACTGAAGCTTTCTTT
cdr3_aa: CASSPQVWQRLTEAFF

j_call: TRBJ1-4
clone_size: .
d_call: .
v_call: TRBV6-4
cdr3_nt: TGTGTCAGCAGTGCCTCGGGGGCCGGAAAACTGTTTTTT
cdr3_aa: CVSSASGAGKLFF

j_call: TRBJ2-3
clone_size: .
d_call: .
v_call: TRBV29-1
cdr3_nt: TGCAGCGTTGTAGCCAGGGTAGCAGATACGCAGTATTTT
cdr3_aa: CSVVARVADTQYF

j_call: TRBJ1-3
clone_size: .
d_call: TRBD1
v_call: TRBV7-7
cdr3_nt: TGTGCCAGCAGCTCCGGGACAGGGTCTGGAAACACCATATATTTT
cdr3_aa: CASSSGTGSGNTIYF

j_call: TRBJ2-3
clone_size: .
d_call: .
v_call: TRBV19
cdr3_nt: TGTGCCAGTAGTATGGCCCCGGCGGGGGCCCGCACAGATACGCAGTATTTT
cdr3_aa: CASSMAPAGARTDTQYF

j_call: TRBJ1-2
clone_size: .
d_call: TRBD1
v_call: TRBV3-1/TRBV3-2
cdr3_nt: TGTGCCAGCAGCCAACCTCGCACAGGGGGCAGCTATGGCTACACCTTC
cdr3_aa: CASSQPRTGGSYGYTF

j_call: TRBJ2-3
clone_size: .
d_call: TRBD2
v_call: TRBV5-1
cdr3_nt: TGCGCCAGCAGCGCAGGACTAGCGGGGACAGATACGCAGTATTTT
cdr3_aa: CASSAGLAGTDTQYF

j_call: TRBJ2-7
clone_size: .
d_call: TRBD1
v_call: TRBV10-3
cdr3_nt: TGTGCCACCGCCGGGGACAGGGGGTACGAGCAGTACTTC
cdr3_aa: CATAGDRGYEQYF

j_call: TRBJ2-2
clone_size: .
d_call: TRBD1
v_call: TRBV7-2
cdr3_nt: TGTGCCAGCAGCTTAGAATTAGGACAGGGGGCCGGGGAGCTGTTTTTT
cdr3_aa: CASSLELGQGAGELFF

j_call: TRBJ2-3
clone_size: .
d_call: .
v_call: TRBV6-5
cdr3_nt: TGTGCCAGCGAGTTGTCTAGCACAGATACGCAGTATTTT
cdr3_aa: CASELSSTDTQYF

j_call: TRBJ2-1
clone_size: .
d_call: TRBD1
v_call: TRBV6-2/TRBV6-3
cdr3_nt: TGTGCCAGCAGCTCCGGGACAGGGGCATTGCTCGGACTTTACAATGAGCAGTTCTTC
cdr3_aa: CASSSGTGALLGLYNEQFF

j_call: TRBJ1-1
clone_size: .
d_call: .
v_call: TRBV11-2
cdr3_nt: TGTGCCAGCAGCTTGGGGGGGGATGAAGCTTTCTTT
cdr3_aa: CASSLGGDEAFF

j_call: TRBJ2-3
clone_size: .
d_call: .
v_call: TRBV7-2
cdr3_nt: TGTGCCAGCAGTCCTGAGTTAAGGGGAGATACGCAGTATTTT
cdr3_aa: CASSPELRGDTQYF

j_call: TRBJ2-5
clone_size: .
d_call: .
v_call: TRBV29-1
cdr3_nt: TGCAGCGTTGAAGATCAACTCTCGGAGACCCAGTACTTC
cdr3_aa: CSVEDQLSETQYF

j_call: TRBJ2-3
clone_size: .
d_call: TRBD1
v_call: TRBV4-1
cdr3_nt: TGCGCCAGCAGCCAAGGGTGGACAGGGGGGGAGGATACGCAGTATTTT
cdr3_aa: CASSQGWTGGEDTQYF

j_call: TRBJ1-6
clone_size: .
d_call: .
v_call: TRBV6-2/TRBV6-3
cdr3_nt: TGTGCCAGCAGTAACGGCGGGGCCCTCCACTTT
cdr3_aa: CASSNGGALHF

j_call: TRBJ2-7
clone_size: .
d_call: TRBD1
v_call: TRBV5-6
cdr3_nt: TGTGCCAGCAGCTTGGTAGGACAGGTCCACGAGCAGTACTTC
cdr3_aa: CASSLVGQVHEQYF

j_call: TRBJ1-3
clone_size: .
d_call: TRBD1
v_call: TRBV7-2
cdr3_nt: TGTGCCAGCAGCCTTACCGGGACAGGGATCTCTGGAAACACCATATATTTT
cdr3_aa: CASSLTGTGISGNTIYF

j_call: TRBJ1-2
clone_size: .
d_call: .
v_call: TRBV5-1
cdr3_nt: TGCGCCAGCAGCCTAAGTACAGCAAACTATGGCTACACCTTC
cdr3_aa: CASSLSTANYGYTF

j_call: TRBJ1-4
clone_size: few
d_call: TRBD1
v_call: TRBV19
cdr3_nt: TGTGCCAGTAGTATCGGTGACAGGGGTGGTGAAAAACTGTTTTTT
cdr3_aa: CASSIGDRGGEKLFF

j_call: TRBJ1-4
clone_size: .
d_call: .
v_call: TRBV5-5
cdr3_nt: TGTGCCAGCAACCTCGGTAGTGGTAATGAAAAACTGTTTTTT
cdr3_aa: CASNLGSGNEKLFF

j_call: TRBJ2-5
clone_size: .
d_call: TRBD2
v_call: TRBV2
cdr3_nt: TGTGCCAGCAGCATTACCACTAGCGGAGAGACCCAGTACTTC
cdr3_aa: CASSITTSGETQYF

j_call: TRBJ2-7
clone_size: .
d_call: TRBD2
v_call: TRBV20-1
cdr3_nt: TGCAGTGCTAGTACCACTAGCGGGGGGGGTCGAGGCAATGAGCAGTACTTC
cdr3_aa: CSASTTSGGGRGNEQYF

j_call: TRBJ2-1
clone_size: once
d_call: TRBD1
v_call: TRBV2
cdr3_nt: TGTGCCAGCAACAGGGGTTGGGGCTCCTACAATGAGCAGTTCTTC
cdr3_aa: CASNRGWGSYNEQFF

j_call: TRBJ2-2
clone_size: .
d_call: TRBD2
v_call: TRBV9
cdr3_nt: TGTGCCAGCAGCGTAGGACCGCGGGGGAGCACCGGGGAGCTGTTTTTT
cdr3_aa: CASSVGPRGSTGELFF

j_call: TRBJ2-7
clone_size: .
d_call: TRBD2
v_call: TRBV13
cdr3_nt: TGTGCCAGCAGCCCGGGGGCGGGGGGGCCTTCGAACGAGCAGTACTTC
cdr3_aa: CASSPGAGGPSNEQYF

j_call: TRBJ1-4
clone_size: .
d_call: .
v_call: TRBV25-1
cdr3_nt: TGTGCCAGTTATGACAGACCCAATGAAAAACTGTTTTTT
cdr3_aa: CASYDRPNEKLFF

j_call: TRBJ1-2
clone_size: .
d_call: .
v_call: TRBV29-1
cdr3_nt: TGCAGCGTAGAGGCGGGGGTGCCTTATGGCTACACCTTC
cdr3_aa: CSVEAGVPYGYTF

j_call: TRBJ1-1
clone_size: .
d_call: .
v_call: TRBV6-5
cdr3_nt: TGTGCCAGCAGTCCTCGGGTGACAGGGAACACTGAAGCTTTCTTT
cdr3_aa: CASSPRVTGNTEAFF

j_call: TRBJ2-7
clone_size: .
d_call: .
v_call: TRBV3-1/TRBV3-2
cdr3_nt: TGTGCCAGCAGCCAAGACCCTCCGGGGGAGCAGTACTTC
cdr3_aa: CASSQDPPGEQYF

j_call: TRBJ2-2
clone_size: .
d_call: TRBD2
v_call: TRBV9
cdr3_nt: TGTGCCACGGGAGGAGCAGGAACAAACACCGGGGAGCTGTTTTTT
cdr3_aa: CATGGAGTNTGELFF

j_call: TRBJ2-4
clone_size: few
d_call: .
v_call: TRBV21-1
cdr3_nt: TGTGCCAGCAGCAAAGTCGTCAGGGGGAACATTCAGTACTTC
cdr3_aa: CASSKVVRGNIQYF

j_call: TRBJ2-5
clone_size: .
d_call: TRBD1
v_call: TRBV5-4
cdr3_nt: TGTGCCAGCAGCTTGGAGGGACAGGGGAAAGAGACCCAGTACTTC
cdr3_aa: CASSLEGQGKETQYF

j_call: TRBJ2-7
clone_size: .
d_call: .
v_call: TRBV12-3/TRBV12-4
cdr3_nt: TGTGCCAGCAGCCAACGGGGGGAGCAGTACTTC
cdr3_aa: CASSQRGEQYF

j_call: TRBJ1-1
clone_size: .
d_call: .
v_call: TRBV5-1
cdr3_nt: TGCGCCAGCAGCCGACAGATGAACACTGAAGCTTTCTTT
cdr3_aa: CASSRQMNTEAFF

j_call: TRBJ1-5
clone_size: once
d_call: .
v_call: TRBV6-6
cdr3_nt: TGTGCCAGCAGTCGGGACATCGGAAATCAGCCCCAGCATTTT
cdr3_aa: CASSRDIGNQPQHF

j_call: TRBJ2-5
clone_size: .
d_call: TRBD2
v_call: TRBV5-1
cdr3_nt: TGCGCCAGCAGCTTTAGCGGGACTGAAGAGACCCAGTACTTC
cdr3_aa: CASSFSGTEETQYF

j_call: TRBJ1-1
clone_size: .
d_call: TRBD1
v_call: TRBV7-9
cdr3_nt: TGTGCCAGCAGCCGACAGGGAGGCACTGAAGCTTTCTTT
cdr3_aa: CASSRQGGTEAFF

j_call: TRBJ2-1
clone_size: .
d_call: TRBD1
v_call: TRBV7-3
cdr3_nt: TGTGCCAGCAGCCCTCCACAGGGGCAGCAGTTCTTC
cdr3_aa: CASSPPQGQQFF

j_call: TRBJ2-5
clone_size: .
d_call: TRBD1
v_call: TRBV6-5
cdr3_nt: TGTGCCAGCAGTTACTACACAGGGGGCGGCGAGACCCAGTACTTC
cdr3_aa: CASSYYTGGGETQYF

j_call: TRBJ2-3
clone_size: .
d_call: .
v_call: TRBV10-3
cdr3_nt: TGTGCCATCAGTGAGTCGGGGGGAGATACGCAGTATTTT
cdr3_aa: CAISESGGDTQYF

j_call: TRBJ1-5
clone_size: .
d_call: .
v_call: TRBV10-1
cdr3_nt: TGCGCCAGCAACGAGCGGCTTACCAATCAGCCCCAGCATTTT
cdr3_aa: CASNERLTNQPQHF

j_call: TRBJ1-2
clone_size: .
d_call: .
v_call: TRBV2
cdr3_nt: TGTGCCAGTACGACAGAGTATGGCTACACCTTC
cdr3_aa: CASTTEYGYTF

j_call: TRBJ1-2
clone_size: few
d_call: .
v_call: TRBV6-2/TRBV6-3
cdr3_nt: TGTGCCAGCAGTTACTGGGGGCCCGTAGTCTTCTACACCTTC
cdr3_aa: CASSYWGPVVFYTF

j_call: TRBJ2-3
clone_size: .
d_call: .
v_call: TRBV5-8
cdr3_nt: TGTGCCAGCAGCATGAGCGGCAATAGCGCAGATACGCAGTATTTT
cdr3_aa: CASSMSGNSADTQYF